This entry concerns a single T cell receptor beta chain. This clonotype was found many times. Its antigen is unknown. Base qualities are not provided; no much larger clone lies one nucleotide away. This sample is drawn from a study of human T cells and chemical hapten exposure (dated by TCRdb to the early 2020s). Context from the whole study: For sensitization, 2% DPC in acetone was applied to a 2 cm by 2 cm area of upper inner arm skin. Throughout the study period of approximately 23 weeks, patients also received therapeutic DPC doses to the scalp every week. Patch testing was performed on the upper back with Finn chambers containing 0.01% DPC, and the patch tests were scored after 6 days according to International Contact Dermatitis Research Group standards. Alopecia areata with under or over 50% scalp involvement, alopecia totalis and alopecia universalis were represented in the patient cohort, which was mostly female. Libraries were pooled for sequencing, and per-sample TCR yields varied mainly because of small differences in library volumes within the pool. In alopecia patients, the study followed how the peripheral blood TCR repertoire changed in vivo over primary and secondary sensitization to diphenylcyclopropenone (DPC), a hapten. Blood was sampled from patients pre-sensitization (week 0) and at 2, 6 and about 24 weeks after DPC sensitization. Blood for TCR sequencing was provided by twenty-nine alopecia patients at one to four time points (pre-sensitization, 2, 6 and 24 weeks).

Trimming removed 4 bases from V and 13 bases from J, leaving 13 bases between the germline ends. There are 11 amino acids in the CDR3, from cysteine to phenylalanine inclusive. Only CDR3 DNA is held: 33 bases, read in frame from base 1. Sequences ENHRY (CDR1) and SYGVKD (CDR2) are obtained from the germline V gene. The time point label, read with the paper, signifies: patch test 2, 6 weeks after DPC sensitization. Explained via the paper, the treatment or condition label denotes: therapeutic diphenylcyclopropenone sensitization with weekly scalp DPC. At every patch-test visit, the blood draw took place before the patch test was put on. Patients were eligible if aged 18 to 70, diagnosed with alopecia and judged suitable for DPC therapy, and pregnant patients were excluded. Total RNA was isolated from unfractionated whole blood collected in Tempus Blood RNA tubes. What the work shows at the level of the full study, not this receptor alone: Significantly more large CDR3 similarity clusters were formed by expanded TCRs than by pre-sensitization or healthy control sets, consistent with antigen-driven responses. The number of PT1 expanded TCRs positively correlated with patch test score, significant at thresholds 8, 16 and 32 but not 4. DPC sensitization did not change how many TCRs were above 1 in 1000 frequency, and no evidence was found of alterations in global repertoire structure. Because every patient had alopecia, a presumed autoimmune disease, the patients' immune response might differ from that of healthy individuals. Repeated subsampling changed both the strength of the expansion versus patch-test correlation and the threshold at which that correlation became significant.

Library preparation employed RACE. Sequencing relied on a NextSeq 500. During library preparation, unique molecular identifiers were attached to individual cDNA molecules so that TCRs could be counted quantitatively and reproducibly. Both TCR alpha and TCR beta chains were sequenced from each blood RNA sample. Regarding the original processing steps: The median number of TCRs per sample was around 96,000, ranging from about 20,000 to 750,000. The Decombinator software suite was used to annotate V, J and CDR3 in the TCR reads. For PS versus PT1 abundance plots, all samples were subsampled to the same number of TCRs (28,000). Expanded TCRs were defined as absent before sensitization and observed at least eight times at the 2-week time point. TCRdb itself trimmed the public reads at Q25 with fastp, ran MiXCR and retained productive beta chains. Every entry covers one CDR3 protein and lists the most common genes and DNA from its rows. These V and J calls rely on TCRdb rather than the paper's analysis. This sample lists roughly 380,000 distinct CDR3 sequences; just under 6.5% were detected once. The top ten clonotypes cover over 5.5% of the sample.

The rearrangement joined TRBV10-3 to TRBJ1-2; a weak D assignment points to TRBD1 (6 bases agree). Sequencing was performed on whole blood, taken in connection with sensitization to the hapten diphenylcyclopropenone (DPC). This TCR was sampled from a woman aged 18-29 years with alopecia areata. Some clones in this sample may be carry-over from other donors' samples. CDR3 reads: CAISADSGATF. The bases are TGTGCCATCAGTGCAGACTCAGGGGCCACCTTC.